These 16 T cell receptor beta chains came from one sample sequenced in a study of control samples from healthy donors and cancer patients. Here immunoSEQ multiplex PCR was the method, and the copy in TCRdb shows in-frame clones only, minus some. The sample records some 120,000 clones, about 95% being singletons. The source material was blood. The source is a man aged 30 to 39 in good health.

This clone was counted once. The chain carries TRBV9 and TRBJ1-2; D unresolved. V was cut by 0 bases and J by 5 bases, with 20 bases left in between. CDR1 SGDLS and CDR2 YYNGEE come from the germline V gene. The CDR3 covers 17 residues. CDR3 region: CASSVVTRQTPPYGYTF. The CDR3 nucleotides are TGTGCCAGCAGCGTAGTAACGCGGCAAACCCCACCGTATGGCTACACCTTC.

The chain uses TRBV19 and TRBJ2-5; TRBD1 agrees at 7 bases. V gave up 9 bases and J gave up 2 bases; unmatched junction bases: 12. The length of the CDR3 is 15 residues. Germline lookup yields CDR1 LNHDA and CDR2 SQIVND (reference sequence). The CDR3 region has the DNA TGTGCCAGCGGGGTAGGGCAGGGGGTTCAAGAGACCCAGTACTTC. This encodes CASGVGQGVQETQYF.

The chain links TRBV30 to TRBJ1-2; the D gene is possibly TRBD1 (6 bases). Germline lookup yields CDR1 GTSNPN and CDR2 SVGIG (reference sequence). V was trimmed by 2 bases and J by 3 bases, leaving 13 bases between them. CDR3 length equals 14 residues. The CDR3 region is CAWSLLSGDYGYTF. The CDR3 region has the DNA TGTGCCTGGAGTTTATTATCAGGGGACTATGGCTACACCTTC.

As to this clone: This sample includes further DNA sequences coding for the same CDR3. V gene TRBV5-1 combines with J gene TRBJ1-1; the D gene is possibly TRBD1 (5 bases). Per the germline V gene, CDR1 is SGHRS and CDR2 is YFSETQ. V was shortened by 3 bases and J by 2 bases, with 11 bases between the two germline ends. The length of the CDR3 is 14 residues. CDR3 sequence: CASSSQGGNTEAFF. CDR3 nucleotide sequence: TGCGCCAGCAGCTCCCAGGGTGGCAACACTGAAGCTTTCTTT.

The gene calls are TRBV9 and TRBJ1-4, with D unresolved. Trimming stripped 4 bases from V and 10 bases from J, with 11 bases between. Germline V gives CDR1 SGDLS, CDR2 YYNGEE. CDR3 length: 12 amino acids. DNA for the CDR3: TGTGCCAGCAGCCCAGCCGGACGAAAACTGTTTTTT. Its translation: CASSPAGRKLFF.

The chain recombines TRBV9 with TRBJ2-3; TRBD2 agrees at 9 bases. This CDR3 contains 15 residues. CDR1 SGDLS and CDR2 YYNGEE come from the germline V gene. V was pared by 3 bases and J by 6 bases, with 8 bases of the junction left unmatched. CDR3 residues: CASSGLGLAADTQYF. The CDR3 DNA reads as TGTGCCAGCAGCGGACTGGGACTAGCTGCTGATACGCAGTATTTT.

The rearrangement joins TRBV12-3 or TRBV12-4 to TRBJ2-1; D possibly corresponds to TRBD2 (6 bases). This CDR3 has 13 residues. V lost 6 bases and J 9 bases, leaving 15 bases between the germline ends. The CDR3 DNA reads TGTGCCAGCAGCCTAGGTGGAGGGAGTGAGCAGTTCTTC. Encoded protein: CASSLGGGSEQFF.

The genes are TRBV29-1 and TRBJ1-2, with D unresolved. The germline V gene has CDR1 SQVTM and CDR2 ANQGSEA. This CDR3 spans 11 amino acids. The ends were cut back, 8 bases at V and 6 bases at J, with 13 bases in the middle. The CDR3 reads CSLVEVDGYTF. In DNA form, the CDR3 reads TGCAGCCTTGTGGAGGTGGATGGCTACACCTTC.

The V and J genes are TRBV4-1 and TRBJ1-6; D is perhaps TRBD1 (5 bases). V gave up 0 bases and J gave up 7 bases, with 10 bases separating them. This CDR3 is 15 amino acids long. The germline V gene encodes CDR1 MGHRA and CDR2 YSYEKL. The CDR3 spells CASSQDRARNSPLHF. Written as DNA, the CDR3 is TGCGCCAGCAGCCAAGACAGGGCTCGGAATTCACCCCTCCACTTT.

This clone was picked up a small number of times. The chain is built from TRBV7-3 and TRBJ1-1; D call uncertain. The CDR3 totals 13 residues. V was shortened by 5 bases and J by 2 bases, with 9 bases between the two germline ends. CDR1 and CDR2 (germline): SGHTA, FQGTGA. The CDR3 here is CASSPTQNTEAFF. The CDR3 DNA is TGTGCCAGCAGCCCGACCCAAAACACTGAAGCTTTCTTT.

The chain combines TRBV6-5 with TRBJ2-3; 8 positions match TRBD1. The CDR3 covers 14 residues. CDR1 is MNHEY and CDR2 is SVGAGI in the germline V gene. The J segment lost 5 bases and the V segment lost 5 bases, leaving 6 bases of the junction unmatched. The CDR3 DNA is TGTGCCAGCAGTCCTCGACAGGGGATAGATACGCAGTATTTT. It codes for CASSPRQGIDTQYF.

The chain couples TRBV10-3 to TRBJ1-2; D gene uncertain. The ends were cut back, 6 bases at V and 4 bases at J, with 12 bases in the middle. The germline V gene has CDR1 ENHRY and CDR2 SYGVKD. CDR3 length equals 13 residues. Here the CDR3 DNA reads TGTGCCATCAGGGCGGAGGGCAGCTATGGCTACACCTTC. Translation gives CAIRAEGSYGYTF.

This chain joins TRBV29-1 and TRBJ2-1; D unclear. The V gene's germline CDR1 is SQVTM and CDR2 ANQGSEA. V was trimmed by 4 bases and J by 6 bases, leaving 10 bases between them. This CDR3 has 12 residues. The DNA for the CDR3 is TGCAGCGTTGTCGTCCTAATCAATGAGCAGTTCTTC. Protein product: CSVVVLINEQFF.

The gene calls are TRBV9 and TRBJ2-1; 9 nucleotides line up with TRBD2. V lost 3 bases, J lost 2 bases, and 3 bases stayed unmatched. CDR3 size: 15 residues. The V gene's germline CDR1 is SGDLS and CDR2 YYNGEE. CDR3 sequence reads: CASSGGLATYNEQFF. In nucleotides, the CDR3 is TGTGCCAGCAGCGGAGGACTAGCGACCTACAATGAGCAGTTCTTC.

The V call is TRBV2, the J call TRBJ2-5; TRBD2 might be the D (5 bases). With 4 bases removed from V and 4 bases from J, the gap between germline ends came to 10 bases. The CDR3 extends over 13 amino acids. CDR1 is SNHLY, CDR2 FYNNEI, per germline. The CDR3 here is CASSVRGGETQYF. DNA for the CDR3: TGTGCCAGCAGTGTACGAGGAGGAGAGACCCAGTACTTC.

This chain connects TRBV27 to TRBJ2-1, with 8 bases aligning to TRBD2. Germline CDR1 reads MNHEY; CDR2 reads SMNVEV (reference sequence). The CDR3 totals 14 residues. After removal of 7 bases from V and 3 bases from J, the junction contained 5 bases not matched to a gene. The CDR3 spells CASTDGTSYNEQFF. CDR3 DNA: TGTGCCAGCACAGACGGGACTAGCTACAATGAGCAGTTCTTC.